This T cell receptor beta chain appears in the sequencing data of a study of T cell responses to AZD1222 COVID-19 vaccine. TCRdb keeps only in-frame clones here, not all; method: immunoSEQ multiplex PCR. The sample comprises under 150,000 clones, almost 90% of which are singletons, and approximately 1.8% rests with the top ten. With 2 bases removed from V and 10 bases from J, the gap between germline ends came to 18 bases. Germline-derived CDR1 and CDR2 are SGHNT and YENEEA. The CDR3 sequence is 15 residues long. The chain employs TRBV11-3 and TRBJ2-1; a weak D match, TRBD2 (5 bases). The TCR sequence derives from an adult who received the AZD1222 COVID-19 vaccine. Source: peripheral blood, taken 28 days after the second AZD1222 dose. Here the CDR3 reads CASSLNSGGGVEQFF. In nucleotides, the CDR3 is TGTGCCAGCAGCTTAAACAGCGGTGGAGGTGTGGAGCAGTTCTTC.